This T cell receptor beta chain was profiled in a study of glioma-infiltrating T cells. Study findings and constraints: Above-expected tissue-blood divergence occurred in all gliomas, most in low-grade ones. Only very few CDR3 sequences appeared in both tissue and blood.

Amplification of TCR alpha and beta CDR3 regions from RNA used iRepertoire nested multiplex PCR. Tissue mRNA or PBMC total RNA, roughly 90-450 ng, went into one-step reverse transcription and amplification. Each CDR3 protein gets one entry after TCRdb re-called the multiplex PCR reads with MiXCR. The data contain roughly 200,000 distinct CDR3 sequences, 30% to 40% of them singletons. Germline V lookup: CDR1 SGHAT, CDR2 FQNNGV. This CDR3 is built from 15 residues. The junction had 10 bases not matched to a gene; V was cut back by 4 bases and J by 5 bases. This clonotype was seen a single time. Its antigen is unknown.

Sequenced material: glioma tissue, nonneoplastic brain tissue, or PBMCs (not recorded which). The V and J genes are TRBV11-2 and TRBJ2-5, with TRBD1 identical over 7 bases. The origin of this receptor is a human donor with low-grade glioma or glioblastoma, undergoing nonglioma brain surgery, or in good health (not recorded which). The DNA of the CDR3 is TGTGCCAGCAGCTCGAAACCCGGGACAGTGGAGACCCAGTACTTC. Residues: CASSSKPGTVETQYF.